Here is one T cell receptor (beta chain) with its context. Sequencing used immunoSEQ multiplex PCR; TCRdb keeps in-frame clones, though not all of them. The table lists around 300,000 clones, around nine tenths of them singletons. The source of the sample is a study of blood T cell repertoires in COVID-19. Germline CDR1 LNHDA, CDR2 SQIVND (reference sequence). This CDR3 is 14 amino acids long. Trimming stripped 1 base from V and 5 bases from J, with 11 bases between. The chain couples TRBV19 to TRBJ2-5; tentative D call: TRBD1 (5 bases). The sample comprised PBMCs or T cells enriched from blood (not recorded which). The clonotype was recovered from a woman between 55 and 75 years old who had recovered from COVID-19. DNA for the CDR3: TGTGCCAGTAGTATAGGTCTGGGGCGTGAGACCCAGTACTTC. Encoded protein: CASSIGLGRETQYF.